One and the same sample provided the 3 T cell receptor beta chains below, sequenced in a study of response to subunit inactivated influenza vaccine (dated by TCRdb to the late 2010s). Library creation used RT-PCR. The run used an Illumina HiSeq 2500. The public reads were reprocessed in TCRdb via fastp at Q25 and MiXCR, keeping in-frame beta chains. Each CDR3 protein gets just one entry, which takes the most common genes and DNA from the rows behind it. In all, the sample holds approximately 500,000 distinct CDR3 sequences, and roughly 23% of those were seen once. The ten largest account for about 3% of the sample. The data were also submitted as part of a second study, on T cells expressing NK-cell markers. As the second publication notes: TCR beta cDNA libraries were made by 5'RACE template switching that added a universal primer site and unique molecular identifiers.

The sample consisted of CD4+ T cells sorted from PBMCs, taken about 12 days after vaccination. These receptors all stem from a man over 45 who received an inactivated influenza vaccine. Donor details come from another sample of the same person, matched by shared clones.

This clonotype was seen only a few times. V gene TRBV24-1 combines with J gene TRBJ1-2; unclear D gene. There are 15 residues in the CDR3. CDR1 is KGHDR, CDR2 SFDVKD, per germline. V lost 1 base, J lost 0 bases, and 8 bases lay in between. The CDR3 spells CATSDLPLANYGYTF. CDR3 DNA: TGTGCCACCAGTGATTTACCTTTGGCTAACTATGGCTACACCTTC.

This sequence joins TRBV14 and TRBJ2-7; 11 bases fit TRBD1. V lost 5 bases, J lost 3 bases, and 9 bases stayed unmatched. CDR1 and CDR2 (germline): SGHDN, FVKESK. The CDR3 totals 16 residues. In DNA, the CDR3 is TGTGCCAGCAGCGAGGTAGGACAGGGGGCAATCTACGAGCAGTACTTC. Translating it yields CASSEVGQGAIYEQYF.

The J gene is TRBJ2-7, the V gene TRBV12-3 or TRBV12-4; a possible D gene is TRBD2 (6 bases). The CDR3 loop spans 14 amino acids. V lost 1 base, J lost 3 bases, and 10 bases lay in between. The chain's CDR3 is CASSLGPGVYEQYF. CDR3 nucleotides: TGTGCCAGCAGTTTAGGTCCGGGAGTCTACGAGCAGTACTTC.